The sequence of this T cell receptor (beta chain) was determined in a study of blood T cell repertoires in COVID-19. From germline, CDR1 is MNHNS and CDR2 SASEGT. The length of the CDR3 is 14 residues. J was trimmed by 6 bases and V by 2 bases; bases with no gene match: 5. Original methodology: Counts of nucleated cells, estimated from reference gene primer amplification, were obtained. Clones were read by immunoSEQ multiplex PCR, and TCRdb kept only the in-frame ones, dropping some. The DNA was the basis for D and trimming; V, J and clone size are from that table. The profile shows 210,000 or so clones, around 84% of them singletons.

The sequenced sample was peripheral blood. This receptor was obtained from a woman of 80 years or more with active or convalescent COVID-19. The gene calls are TRBV6-1 and TRBJ2-7; 9 positions agree with TRBD1. The CDR3 spells CASSENRGPFEQYF. As DNA, the CDR3 is TGTGCCAGCAGTGAAAACAGGGGGCCTTTCGAGCAGTACTTC.